Below are 5 T cell receptor beta chains sequenced from a single sample in a study of blood T cell repertoires in COVID-19. Profiling relied on immunoSEQ multiplex PCR, and the TCRdb table lists in-frame clones only, not all of them. The sample has about 73,000 clones, more than 70% seen once; the top ten hold about 5%. The sequencing sample was made of peripheral blood. The receptors were sampled from a man in his fifties with active COVID-19.

This clone was counted once. The gene calls are TRBV7-3 and TRBJ2-1; 10 positions match TRBD2. Per germline, CDR1 SGHTA and CDR2 FQGTGA. The length of the CDR3 is 16 residues. Trimming removed 2 bases from V and 8 bases from J; junction bases left unmatched: 9. In DNA, the CDR3 is TGTGCCAGCAGCTTATTCAGCGGGGGGGCCTTGGATGAGCAGTTCTTC. It codes for CASSLFSGGALDEQFF.

The rearrangement joins TRBV7-2 to TRBJ1-4; D remains ambiguous. V gave up 2 bases and J gave up 7 bases, with 20 bases separating them. This CDR3 has 17 amino acids. Germline CDR1 SGHTA, CDR2 FQGNSA. CDR3 in amino acids: CASSLLPMRVGGEKLFF. The CDR3 DNA sequence: TGTGCCAGCAGCTTACTCCCAATGAGGGTGGGCGGTGAAAAACTGTTTTTT.

CDR3: CASSRWDREDTGELFF. CDR3 in DNA: TGCGCCAGCAGTCGTTGGGACAGGGAGGACACCGGGGAGCTGTTTTTT. The J gene is TRBJ2-2, the V gene TRBV23-1; 9 nucleotides agree with TRBD1. TRBV23-1 is recorded as an ORF, its role being uncertain. Trimming cost V 4 bases and J 3 bases; bases outside gene matches: 6. This CDR3 contains 16 residues.

The chain has TRBV9 and TRBJ2-1; 13 nucleotides align to TRBD2. Germline V gene data show CDR1 as SGDLS and CDR2 as YYNGEE. CDR3 length: 17 amino acids. J was trimmed by 5 bases and V by 3 bases; bases with no gene match: 8. The CDR3, as DNA: TGTGCCAGCAGCGACCCCGGGGGACTAGCGGGGCACAATGAGCAGTTCTTC. Translated, it gives CASSDPGGLAGHNEQFF.

The chain recombines TRBV28 with TRBJ2-3; 8 positions match TRBD1. The CDR3 has 14 residues. V shed 5 bases and J 1 base; nucleotides not matched to a gene: 2. The V gene's germline CDR1 is MDHEN and CDR2 SYDVKM. The CDR3 region has the DNA TGTGCCAGCAGTCCACAGGGGGGCACAGATACGCAGTATTTT. This sequence encodes CASSPQGGTDTQYF.